This T cell receptor (beta chain) was retrieved from a study of vaccination and CD4 T cells after COVID-19. Study summary: The authors gave control cultures a CEFX pool, an HIV-1 Nef pool, or no peptide.

A word on this clonotype: Its antigen is not identified.

Regarding treatment: approximately 10-day PBMC culture with coronavirus spike peptide pools or control peptides (ViraFEST assay). CD4+ T-cell collection from the unexposed donor predated the COVID-19 pandemic (2011-2018). Negative-selection isolation of CD4+ T cells was performed after 10 days of culture. The CDR3 length is 12 residues. The V gene's germline CDR1 is DFQATT and CDR2 SNEGSKA (reference sequence). V lost 1 base and J 5 bases, leaving 6 bases between the germline ends. The Oncomine TCR Beta short-read assay sequenced DNA from cultured CD4+ T cells. Genomic DNA was isolated from cultured CD4+ T cells. One entry per CDR3 protein results from TCRdb running MiXCR on the PCR reads. The sample yields about 7,000 distinct CDR3 sequences, around a third seen once.

The chain uses TRBV20-1 and TRBJ2-1, with D uncertain. This TCR was sampled from a human donor in good health. Sequencing input: CD4+ T cells from blood, cultured in vitro. CDR3 DNA: TGCAGTGCTAGAGTTATGAACAATGAGCAGTTCTTC. It is translated as CSARVMNNEQFF.